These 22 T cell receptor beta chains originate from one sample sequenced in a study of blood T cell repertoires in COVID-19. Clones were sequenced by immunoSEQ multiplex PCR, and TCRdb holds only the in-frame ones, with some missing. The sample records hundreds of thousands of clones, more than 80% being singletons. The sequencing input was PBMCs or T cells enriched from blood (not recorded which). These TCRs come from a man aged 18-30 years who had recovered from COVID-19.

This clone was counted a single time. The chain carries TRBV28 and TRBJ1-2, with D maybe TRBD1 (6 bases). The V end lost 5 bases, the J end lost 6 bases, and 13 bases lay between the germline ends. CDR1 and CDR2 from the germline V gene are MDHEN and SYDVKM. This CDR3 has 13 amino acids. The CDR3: CASSARTEDGYTF. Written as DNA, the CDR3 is TGTGCCAGCAGTGCCCGGACAGAAGATGGCTACACCTTC.

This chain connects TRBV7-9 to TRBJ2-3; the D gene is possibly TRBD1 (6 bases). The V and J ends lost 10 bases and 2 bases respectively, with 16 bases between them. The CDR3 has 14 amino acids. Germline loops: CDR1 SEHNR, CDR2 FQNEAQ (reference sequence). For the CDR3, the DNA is TGTGCCACGCGGGCGACAGGCGTCACAGATACGCAGTATTTT. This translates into CATRATGVTDTQYF.

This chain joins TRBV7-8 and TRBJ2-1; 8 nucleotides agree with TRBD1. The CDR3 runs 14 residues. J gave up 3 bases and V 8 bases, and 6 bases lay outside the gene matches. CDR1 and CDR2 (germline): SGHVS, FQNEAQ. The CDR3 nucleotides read TGTGCCAGCGGACAGGGAGGCAACTACAATGAGCAGTTCTTC. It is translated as CASGQGGNYNEQFF.

CDR3 in amino acids: CASSRSGNEQYF. The CDR3 bases are TGTGCCAGCAGCCGTAGCGGCAACGAGCAGTACTTC. This chain connects TRBV7-6 to TRBJ2-7, with D perhaps matching TRBD2 (6 bases). This CDR3 is built from 12 residues. Germline values: CDR1 SGHVS, CDR2 FNYEAQ. V was pared by 5 bases and J by 5 bases, with 10 bases between.

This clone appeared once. The CDR3 DNA reads as TGTGCCAGCGCAAAGTCCGGGACAGTAACCGGGGAGCTGTTTTTT. This gives the protein CASAKSGTVTGELFF. The chain is built from TRBV27 and TRBJ2-2, with 7 bases lining up with TRBD1. This CDR3 has 15 residues. V lost 8 bases and J lost 5; bases outside the gene matches: 11. Germline V CDR1 and CDR2: MNHEY, SMNVEV (reference sequence).

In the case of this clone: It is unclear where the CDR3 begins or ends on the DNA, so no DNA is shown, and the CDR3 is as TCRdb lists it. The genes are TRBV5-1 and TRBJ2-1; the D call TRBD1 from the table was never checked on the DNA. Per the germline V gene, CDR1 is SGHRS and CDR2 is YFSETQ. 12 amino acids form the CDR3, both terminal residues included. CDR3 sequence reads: CASSWGTGNWFF.

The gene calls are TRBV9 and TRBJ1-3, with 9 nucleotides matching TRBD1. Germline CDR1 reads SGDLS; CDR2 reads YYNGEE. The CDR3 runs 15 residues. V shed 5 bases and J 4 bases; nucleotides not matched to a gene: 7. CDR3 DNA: TGTGCCAGCAGAAAGGGACAGGGCAGCGGAAACACCATATATTTT. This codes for CASRKGQGSGNTIYF.

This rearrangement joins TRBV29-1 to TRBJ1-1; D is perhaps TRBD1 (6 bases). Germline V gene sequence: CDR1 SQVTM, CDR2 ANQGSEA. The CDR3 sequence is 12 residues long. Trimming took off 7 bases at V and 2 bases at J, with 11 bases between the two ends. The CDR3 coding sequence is TGCAGCGCTGCACAGGGTAACACTGAAGCTTTCTTT. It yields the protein CSAAQGNTEAFF.

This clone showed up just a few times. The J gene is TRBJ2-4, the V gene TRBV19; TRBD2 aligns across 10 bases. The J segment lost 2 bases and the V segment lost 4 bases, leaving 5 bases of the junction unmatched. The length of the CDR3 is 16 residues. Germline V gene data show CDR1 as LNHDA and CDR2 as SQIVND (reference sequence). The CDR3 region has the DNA TGTGCCAGTAGTACCCTAGCGGGGGTTTCCAAAAACATTCAGTACTTC. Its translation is CASSTLAGVSKNIQYF.

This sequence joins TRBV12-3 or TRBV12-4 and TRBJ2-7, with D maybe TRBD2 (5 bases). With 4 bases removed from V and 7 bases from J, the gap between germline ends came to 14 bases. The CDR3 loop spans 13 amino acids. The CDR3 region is CASSWSPGEEQYF. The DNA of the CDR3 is TGTGCCAGCAGTTGGTCCCCTGGGGAGGAGCAGTACTTC.

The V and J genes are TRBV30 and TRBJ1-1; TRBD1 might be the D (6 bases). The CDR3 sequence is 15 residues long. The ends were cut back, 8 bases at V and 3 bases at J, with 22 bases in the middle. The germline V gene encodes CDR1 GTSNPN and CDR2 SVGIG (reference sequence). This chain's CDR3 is CAVTPLTGIYTEAFF. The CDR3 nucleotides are TGTGCCGTAACTCCTCTAACAGGGATATACACTGAAGCTTTCTTT.

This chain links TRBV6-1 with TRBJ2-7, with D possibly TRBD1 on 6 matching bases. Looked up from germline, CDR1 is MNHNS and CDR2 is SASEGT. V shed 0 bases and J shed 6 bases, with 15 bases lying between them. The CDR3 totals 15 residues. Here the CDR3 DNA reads TGTGCCAGCAGTGAAGCGCTTAACAGGGAACTCGAGCAGTACTTC. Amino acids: CASSEALNRELEQYF.

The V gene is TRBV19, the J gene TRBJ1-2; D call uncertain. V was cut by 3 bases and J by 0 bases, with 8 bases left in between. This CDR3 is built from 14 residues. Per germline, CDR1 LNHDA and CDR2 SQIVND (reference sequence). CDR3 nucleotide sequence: TGTGCCAGTAGTATTATCTACTCTAACTATGGCTACACCTTC. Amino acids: CASSIIYSNYGYTF.

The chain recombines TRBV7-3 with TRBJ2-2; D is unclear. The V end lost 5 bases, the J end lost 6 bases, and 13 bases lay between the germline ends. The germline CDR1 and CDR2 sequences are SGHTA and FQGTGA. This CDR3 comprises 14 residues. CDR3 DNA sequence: TGTGCCAGCAGCCCCAAAAAGGAGTCCGGGGAGCTGTTTTTT. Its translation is CASSPKKESGELFF.

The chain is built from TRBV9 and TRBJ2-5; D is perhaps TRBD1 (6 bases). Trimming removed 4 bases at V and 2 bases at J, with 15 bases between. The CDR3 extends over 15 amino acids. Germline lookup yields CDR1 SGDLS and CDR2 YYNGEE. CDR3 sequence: CASSPDNREQETQYF. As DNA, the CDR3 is TGTGCCAGCAGCCCCGACAACAGGGAACAAGAGACCCAGTACTTC.

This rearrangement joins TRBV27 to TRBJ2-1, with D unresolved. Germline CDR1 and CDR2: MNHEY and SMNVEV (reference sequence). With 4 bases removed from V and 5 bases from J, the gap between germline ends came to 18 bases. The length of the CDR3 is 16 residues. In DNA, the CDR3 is TGTGCCAGCAGTTCCCTGGGCTACCGACGGAACAATGAGCAGTTCTTC. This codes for CASSSLGYRRNNEQFF.

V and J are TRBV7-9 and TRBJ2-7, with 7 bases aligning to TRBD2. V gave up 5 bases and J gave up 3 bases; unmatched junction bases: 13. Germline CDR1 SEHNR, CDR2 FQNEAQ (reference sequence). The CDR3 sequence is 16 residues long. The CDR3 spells CASSTQGLFVGYEQYF. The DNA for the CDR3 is TGTGCCAGCAGCACCCAGGGACTATTTGTCGGCTACGAGCAGTACTTC.

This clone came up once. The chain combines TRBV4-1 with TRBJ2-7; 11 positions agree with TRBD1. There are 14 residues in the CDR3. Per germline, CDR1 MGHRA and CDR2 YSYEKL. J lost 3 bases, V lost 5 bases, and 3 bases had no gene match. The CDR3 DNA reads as TGCGCCAGCAGCGCGGGACAGGGGGACTACGAGCAGTACTTC. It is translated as CASSAGQGDYEQYF.

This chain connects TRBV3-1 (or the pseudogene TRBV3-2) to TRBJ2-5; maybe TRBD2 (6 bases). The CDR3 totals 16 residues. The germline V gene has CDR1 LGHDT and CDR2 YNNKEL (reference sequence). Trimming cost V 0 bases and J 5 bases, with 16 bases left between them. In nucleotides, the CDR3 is TGTGCCAGCAGCCAAGACGGTGTTGGGAGGTTGGAGACCCAGTACTTC. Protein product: CASSQDGVGRLETQYF.

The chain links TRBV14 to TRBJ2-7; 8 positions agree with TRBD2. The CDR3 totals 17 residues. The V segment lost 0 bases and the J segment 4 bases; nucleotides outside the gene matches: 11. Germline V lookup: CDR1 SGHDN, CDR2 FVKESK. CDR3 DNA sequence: TGTGCCAGCAGCCAAGATCTTGTTGCGGGAGGCGCTTACGAGCAGTACTTC. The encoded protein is CASSQDLVAGGAYEQYF.

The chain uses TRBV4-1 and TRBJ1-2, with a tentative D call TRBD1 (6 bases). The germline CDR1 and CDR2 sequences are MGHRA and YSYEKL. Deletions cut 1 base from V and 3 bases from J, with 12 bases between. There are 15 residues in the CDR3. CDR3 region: CASSQGSGEDYGYTF. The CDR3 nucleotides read TGCGCCAGCAGCCAAGGCTCAGGGGAAGACTATGGCTACACCTTC.

CDR3 loop: CASNPAGVSEQFF. The CDR3 DNA reads TGTGCCAGCAACCCCGCGGGAGTTTCCGAGCAGTTCTTC. This chain connects TRBV28 to TRBJ2-1; 7 bases match TRBD2. Trimming removed 7 bases from V and 10 bases from J; junction bases left unmatched: 10. This CDR3 contains 13 residues. In germline, CDR1 is MDHEN, CDR2 SYDVKM.